One and the same sample provided the 15 T cell receptor beta chains below, sequenced in a study of patients and donors after allogeneic stem cell transplantation. TCRdb fed the RT-PCR reads into MiXCR, producing one record per CDR3 protein. The sample includes about 210,000 distinct CDR3 sequences, around 41% of them seen just once. The sequenced material came from blood, either unsorted or a sorted T cell fraction (not recorded which). The receptors were gathered from a human donor who was either an allogeneic HSCT recipient or a stem cell or donor lymphocyte infusion donor (not recorded which). It is not recorded whose cells these are; they may come from a transplant donor.

The chain has TRBV20-1 and TRBJ2-4; TRBD1 matches at 7 bases. Losses at the gene ends were 6 bases for V and 4 bases for J; bases not matched to a gene: 3. The CDR3 runs 12 residues. Per germline, CDR1 DFQATT and CDR2 SNEGSKA (reference sequence). CDR3: CSARGQKNIQYF. For the CDR3, the DNA is TGCAGTGCCCGGGGACAGAAAAACATTCAGTACTTC.

J is TRBJ2-1 and V is TRBV5-1; D call uncertain. The length of the CDR3 is 15 residues. Deletions cut 4 bases from V and 0 bases from J, with 11 bases between. The germline V gene encodes CDR1 SGHRS and CDR2 YFSETQ. This CDR3 is CASSTASSSYNEQFF. In nucleotides, the CDR3 is TGCGCCAGCAGCACAGCCTCCTCCTCCTACAATGAGCAGTTCTTC.

This clonotype has ten or more counts. This chain links TRBV6-2 or TRBV6-3 with TRBJ1-5, with D perhaps TRBD1 (5 bases). Trimming pared 5 bases from V and 12 bases from J, leaving 11 bases between. The length of the CDR3 is 11 residues. Per germline, CDR1 MNHEY and CDR2 SVGEGT. The CDR3 reads CASSPGGFQHF. The DNA of the CDR3 is TGTGCCAGCAGTCCCGGGGGGTTCCAGCATTTT.

This clonotype was counted a few times. The CDR3 region is CSARDPSPTYRGGNTEAFF. The CDR3 bases are TGCAGTGCTAGAGACCCGTCCCCGACGTACAGGGGGGGAAACACTGAAGCTTTCTTT. The chain uses TRBV20-1 and TRBJ1-1; 8 bases map to TRBD1. CDR1 and CDR2 from the germline V gene are DFQATT and SNEGSKA (reference sequence). V gave up 0 bases and J gave up 2 bases; unmatched junction bases: 17. This CDR3 has 19 amino acids.

In its sample, this clonotype was seen once. This chain connects TRBV2 to TRBJ1-2; D is ambiguous. V gave up 1 base and J gave up 4 bases, with 7 bases separating them. The CDR3 extends over 13 amino acids. Germline lookup yields CDR1 SNHLY and CDR2 FYNNEI. The CDR3 nucleotides read TGTGCCAGCAGTGAAGGGCAGCGCTATGGCTACACCTTC. Its translation is CASSEGQRYGYTF.

The CDR3 bases are TGTGCCAGCTCGGGACAGGCAACTAATGAAAAACTGTTTTTT. This translates into CASSGQATNEKLFF. This sequence joins TRBV7-2 and TRBJ1-4, with TRBD1 matching 8 bases. The V gene end was trimmed by 8 bases and the J gene end by 0 bases; junction bases not matched to a gene: 2. Germline V lookup: CDR1 SGHTA, CDR2 FQGNSA. CDR3 length: 14 residues.

This chain joins TRBV20-1 and TRBJ1-6, with D perhaps matching TRBD1 (6 bases). Germline values: CDR1 DFQATT, CDR2 SNEGSKA (reference sequence). This CDR3 contains 13 residues. Between the trimmed V and J ends, which lost 0 bases and 10 bases, there was a span of 10 bases. The CDR3 reads CSARDRGSSPLHF. For the CDR3, the DNA is TGCAGTGCTAGAGACAGGGGAAGCTCACCCCTCCACTTT.

The chain links TRBV5-1 to TRBJ2-3; the D gene could be TRBD1 or TRBD2 (6 bases each). CDR3 length: 16 residues. The V gene lost 4 bases and the J gene lost 0 bases, with 15 bases spanning the gap. Germline V gives CDR1 SGHRS, CDR2 YFSETQ. DNA for the CDR3: TGCGCCAGCAGCACCCGGATGGGGGGCAGCACAGATACGCAGTATTTT. As protein: CASSTRMGGSTDTQYF.

V is TRBV10-3 and J is TRBJ1-3; D call uncertain. Looked up from germline, CDR1 is ENHRY and CDR2 is SYGVKD. Trimming left V 10 bases short and J 2 bases short, with 18 bases between. The CDR3 contains 15 residues. CDR3 residues: CASDKGTSTGNTIYF. The DNA of the CDR3 is TGTGCCAGCGACAAGGGCACCAGCACTGGAAACACCATATATTTT.

V and J are TRBV11-1 and TRBJ2-5; D could derive from TRBD1 or TRBD2 (5 bases each). The CDR3 contains 13 residues. Between the trimmed V and J ends, which lost 6 bases and 5 bases, there was a span of 13 bases. Per germline, CDR1 SGHAT and CDR2 FQDESV (reference sequence). Here the CDR3 reads CASSWGRRETQYF. The DNA for the CDR3 is TGTGCCAGCAGTTGGGGACGGCGGGAGACCCAGTACTTC.

The rearrangement uses TRBV10-3 and TRBJ1-5, with unresolved D. Trimming took off 10 bases at V and 6 bases at J, with 16 bases between the two ends. The CDR3 is 13 residues long. Germline CDR1 reads ENHRY; CDR2 reads SYGVKD. The CDR3 sequence is CATLQPGVQPQHF. The CDR3 coding sequence is TGTGCCACCCTACAGCCGGGAGTTCAGCCCCAGCATTTT.

This clonotype was counted only a few times. J is TRBJ2-4 and V is TRBV20-1; D possibly matches TRBD1 or TRBD2 (5 bases each). CDR1 DFQATT and CDR2 SNEGSKA come from the germline V gene (reference sequence). The CDR3 has 14 amino acids. V was pared by 2 bases and J by 5 bases, with 13 bases between. CDR3 nucleotides: TGCAGTGCTAGACTATCCGGGACCGAAAACATTCAGTACTTC. It translates to CSARLSGTENIQYF.

The rearrangement uses TRBV12-3 or TRBV12-4 and TRBJ1-1; no firm D call. The CDR3 is 13 residues long. V was cut by 8 bases and J by 0 bases, with 10 bases left in between. CDR3 protein: CASQTQMNTEAFF. Written as DNA, the CDR3 is TGTGCCAGCCAGACACAAATGAACACTGAAGCTTTCTTT.

The genes are TRBV10-1 and TRBJ2-2, with TRBD1 identical over 8 bases. Germline V gene lookup returns CDR1 WNHNN and CDR2 SYGVQD (reference sequence). The CDR3 sequence is 17 residues long. Losses at the gene ends were 0 bases for V and 4 bases for J; bases not matched to a gene: 7. The DNA of the CDR3 is TGCGCCAGCAGTGAGTCCGACGGACAGGGACTCACCGGGGAGCTGTTTTTT. Its protein is CASSESDGQGLTGELFF.

The gene calls are TRBV6-1 and TRBJ2-7, with D perhaps matching TRBD1 (6 bases). V lost 7 bases to trimming and J lost 2 bases, with 15 bases between them. The CDR3 has 14 residues. Germline CDR1 reads MNHNS; CDR2 reads SASEGT. The CDR3 bases are TGTGCCAGCAACGCCCGACAGGTCACCTACGAGCAGTACTTC. It is translated as CASNARQVTYEQYF.